This is a list of T cell receptor beta chains from one sample in a study of T cell responses to AZD1222 COVID-19 vaccine. The data were produced by immunoSEQ multiplex PCR, yet TCRdb's version contains in-frame clones alone and is incomplete. Of about 120,000 clones in the sample, 80% to 90% are singletons; the top ten hold approximately 1.3%. The material sequenced was peripheral blood, taken on day 0 of AZD1222 vaccination. Every receptor here comes from an adult in good health. CDR3s include the opening cysteine and the closing phenylalanine or tryptophan. A D gene is named only where the DNA matches it firmly. The size entry is marked missing in some rows and otherwise reads once, few, many or a size class.

J | D | V | size | DNA | CDR3
TRBJ1-2 | - | TRBV4-1 | - | TGCGCCAGCAGCCAAGATAAGGGGACAAGCTACACCTTC | CASSQDKGTSYTF
TRBJ1-2 | - | TRBV20-1 | few | TGCAGTGCCTTCAGGGATGGCTACACCTTC | CSAFRDGYTF
TRBJ1-2 | - | TRBV9 | - | TGTGCCAGCAGCGTAGGGGGTAGTGCAGGCTCTGGCTACACCTTC | CASSVGGSAGSGYTF
TRBJ2-5 | TRBD1 | TRBV29-1 | - | TGCAGCGTTGCTGCAGGGGGTCAAGAGACCCAGTACTTC | CSVAAGGQETQYF
TRBJ1-2 | TRBD1 | TRBV19 | few | TGTGCCAGTAGTACTCCGGACAGGTCCCGGATTTCCACCTTC | CASSTPDRSRISTF
TRBJ1-1 | TRBD1 | TRBV11-3 | - | TGTGCCAGCAGCCCTCACAGGGGCCGGAGGGAGACAGCTTCTGAAGCTTTCTTT | CASSPHRGRRETASEAFF
TRBJ2-7 | TRBD1 | TRBV4-1 | - | TGCGCCAGCAGCCAGCGGGACAGGGGGTACTCCTACGAGCAGTACTTC | CASSQRDRGYSYEQYF
TRBJ2-3 | - | TRBV6-2/TRBV6-3 | - | TGTGCCAGCAGCATACACGGAGCGGGCACAGATACGCAGTATTTT | CASSIHGAGTDTQYF
TRBJ2-5 | TRBD2 | TRBV7-6 | - | TGTGCCAGCAGCTTAGTGACGCGGGGGGGCAGGAGAGAGACCCAGTACTTC | CASSLVTRGGRRETQYF
TRBJ1-1 | - | TRBV3-1/TRBV3-2 | - | TGTGCCAGCAGCCAATTCAGTCCAGGGCGGGTCACTGAAGCTTTCTTT | CASSQFSPGRVTEAFF
TRBJ1-2 | - | TRBV21-1 | - | TGTGCCAGCAGCAACAATCCAGGGGGATGGGATGGCTACACCTTC | CASSNNPGGWDGYTF
TRBJ1-1 | TRBD1 | TRBV3-1/TRBV3-2 | - | TGTGCCAGCAGCCAAGACACAGGGGGCACTGAAGCTTTCTTT | CASSQDTGGTEAFF
TRBJ2-7 | TRBD1 | TRBV29-1 | - | TGCAGCGTCCTACCCGGGACAGGGGCCTACGAGCAGTACTTC | CSVLPGTGAYEQYF
TRBJ2-1 | TRBD2 | TRBV29-1 | - | TGCAGCGTGGAGCGGGGGGCCCAGTTCAATGAGCAGTTCTTC | CSVERGAQFNEQFF
TRBJ2-1 | - | TRBV5-1 | - | TGCGCCAGCAGCTTGGAATGGGGAAGCGCTGAGCAGTTCTTC | CASSLEWGSAEQFF
TRBJ1-2 | - | TRBV4-3 | - | TGCGCCAGCAGCCAAGATGAGTCTGAGAACTATGGCTACACCTTC | CASSQDESENYGYTF
TRBJ1-5 | - | TRBV19 | - | TGTGCCAGTAGTATGTCGGCGCAGCAGCCCCAGCATTTT | CASSMSAQQPQHF
TRBJ1-5 | - | TRBV4-1 | - | TGCGCCAGCAGCCAATGGGGGGCCGAGGGTCAGCCCCAGCATTTT | CASSQWGAEGQPQHF
TRBJ1-2 | - | TRBV10-1 | - | TGCGCCAGCAGACAGAGACCCATTTCTAACTATGGCTACACCTTC | CASRQRPISNYGYTF
TRBJ2-7 | TRBD1 | TRBV6-6 | once | TGTGCCAGCAGGGGTCCGGGACAGGGCAACGAGCAGTACTTC | CASRGPGQGNEQYF
TRBJ2-5 | - | TRBV7-9 | - | TGTGCCAGCAGCTTAGAGCCACGCCAAGAGACCCAGTACTTC | CASSLEPRQETQYF
TRBJ1-2 | - | TRBV4-1 | - | TGCGCCAGCAGCCAAATATACCTGTCACCTAACTATGGCTACACCTTC | CASSQIYLSPNYGYTF
TRBJ2-3 | TRBD1 | TRBV7-2 | - | TGTGCCAGCAGCCTACGGCCGGGACAGGGGTTGAATACGCAGTATTTT | CASSLRPGQGLNTQYF
TRBJ2-2 | - | TRBV4-2 | - | TGTGCCAGCAGCAACCCGGTGGGGGCAGCTAACACCGGGGAGCTGTTTTTT | CASSNPVGAANTGELFF
TRBJ2-3 | TRBD2 | TRBV15 | once | TGTGCCACAAGACTAGCGGGGGCGGCAGATACGCAGTATTTT | CATRLAGAADTQYF
TRBJ1-6 | TRBD1 | TRBV2 | - | TGTGCCAGCAGTCAAACCGTGACAGGGGGCAAGTCACCCCTCCACTTT | CASSQTVTGGKSPLHF
TRBJ2-1 | - | TRBV18 | - | TGTGCCAGCTCACCACCTAGGAAGTGGCGTGAGTCCTACAATGAGCAGTTCTTC | CASSPPRKWRESYNEQFF
TRBJ1-2 | - | TRBV4-2 | - | TGTGCCAGCAGCCAAGAGTTCTCCTTTCGGGAAGGGTTGCATGGCTACACCTTC | CASSQEFSFREGLHGYTF
TRBJ2-5 | - | TRBV7-2 | - | TGTGCCAGCAGCTTCGTCGGGGGCCCAGAGACCCAGTACTTC | CASSFVGGPETQYF
TRBJ2-3 | - | TRBV5-1 | few | TGCGCCAGCAGCTCCACGAGGGGGGGCACAGATACGCAGTATTTT | CASSSTRGGTDTQYF
TRBJ1-2 | TRBD1 | TRBV6-5 | once | TGTGCCAGCAGGCTGGGACAGGGGACCGGCTACACCTTC | CASRLGQGTGYTF
TRBJ1-1 | TRBD1 | TRBV29-1 | - | TGCAGCGCTCTGACAGGGGGAATGTCTGAAGCTTTCTTT | CSALTGGMSEAFF
TRBJ1-6 | TRBD1 | TRBV19 | - | TGTGCCAGTAGTAGGCTGAACAGGGGGAATAATTCACCCCTCCACTTT | CASSRLNRGNNSPLHF
TRBJ2-7 | - | TRBV7-2 | - | TGTGCCAGCAGCTTAGATCTATACGAGCAGTACTTC | CASSLDLYEQYF
TRBJ1-2 | - | TRBV11-2 | - | TGTGCCAGCAGCTTAGGTGGCAGGCTTACCTATGGCTACACCTTC | CASSLGGRLTYGYTF
TRBJ2-7 | - | TRBV6-5 | - | TGTGCCAGCAGTATGAGGTTCTCCTACGAGCAGTACTTC | CASSMRFSYEQYF
TRBJ1-2 | TRBD1 | TRBV27 | - | TGTGCCAGCAGTTCCCCCCTGACAGGGAGTTATGGCTACACCTTC | CASSSPLTGSYGYTF
TRBJ2-1 | TRBD2 | TRBV6-1 | few | TGTGCCAGCAGTGGTGCTAGCGGGGGGTCCTACAATGAGCAGTTCTTC | CASSGASGGSYNEQFF
TRBJ2-2 | - | TRBV3-1/TRBV3-2 | - | TGTGCCAGCAGTCCCATAGGGGCTAACACCGGGGAGCTGTTTTTT | CASSPIGANTGELFF
TRBJ2-2 | - | TRBV6-2/TRBV6-3 | - | TGTGCCAGCAGTTACCGGGATATACTAGTGCCCGGGGAGCTGTTTTTT | CASSYRDILVPGELFF
TRBJ1-5 | - | TRBV19 | - | TGTGCCAGTAGTGCCTCAGGGGTGTTAGGTCAGCCCCAGCATTTT | CASSASGVLGQPQHF
TRBJ1-2 | - | TRBV6-5 | - | TGTGCCAGCAGTTCGGGGGGGGGCTATGGCTACACCTTC | CASSSGGGYGYTF
TRBJ1-2 | TRBD1 | TRBV5-1 | - | TGCGCCAGCAGCCTTGGGACAGGAGTTTTCGGTGGCTACACCTTC | CASSLGTGVFGGYTF
TRBJ2-5 | - | TRBV3-1/TRBV3-2 | - | TGTGCCAGCAGCCGATCCCAGGGGAAAGAGACCCAGTACTTC | CASSRSQGKETQYF
TRBJ2-1 | - | TRBV11-2 | - | TGTGCCAGCAGCTTAGGGCCCGCTGGGATTGAGCAGTTCTTC | CASSLGPAGIEQFF
TRBJ1-2 | - | TRBV3-1/TRBV3-2 | - | TGTGCCAGCAGCCCAGGGGTGGTTAACTATGGCTACACCTTC | CASSPGVVNYGYTF
TRBJ1-5 | - | TRBV21-1 | once | TGTGCCAGATGTACTGTTCCTAGCAATCAGCCCCAGCATTTT | CARCTVPSNQPQHF